These 26 T cell receptor beta chains came from one sample sequenced in a study of T cells after yellow fever vaccination. TCRdb reprocessed the 5' RACE reads with MiXCR, giving one entry per CDR3 protein. This sample has 500,000 to 650,000 distinct CDR3 sequences, with around 17% found just once. The sequences come from PBMCs, collected 4 to 6 days after the first yellow fever vaccination. Receptors originate from a man younger than 30 who received the YFV17D yellow fever vaccine.

The gene calls are TRBV20-1 and TRBJ2-7, with 7 nucleotides matching TRBD1. The J segment lost 7 bases and the V segment lost 3 bases, leaving 9 bases of the junction unmatched. This CDR3 spans 13 amino acids. Germline CDR1 reads DFQATT; CDR2 reads SNEGSKA (reference sequence). In DNA form, the CDR3 reads TGCAGTGCTAGCCCAGGGGGTGATAAGGAGCAGTACTTC. Its protein product is CSASPGGDKEQYF.

This clonotype was seen only a few times. The chain carries TRBV4-1 and TRBJ2-2; D remains unclear. Trimming stripped 4 bases from V and 5 bases from J, with 17 bases between. The CDR3 has 16 residues. CDR1 is MGHRA and CDR2 is YSYEKL in the germline V gene. The CDR3 coding sequence is TGCGCCAGCAGCCTCCCACGGACCGCTGAGACCGGGGAGCTGTTTTTT. It specifies CASSLPRTAETGELFF.

This chain joins TRBV7-2 and TRBJ2-7; D gene unclear. V was cut by 0 bases and J by 3 bases, with 9 bases left in between. The germline gives CDR1 SGHTA, CDR2 FQGNSA. This CDR3 is 14 amino acids long. This CDR3 is CASSLASVGYEQYF. The CDR3, as DNA: TGTGCCAGCAGCTTAGCGTCGGTAGGCTACGAGCAGTACTTC.

The CDR3 DNA reads TGTGCCACCTCGGTCGGGGTTAGAACTGAAGCTTTCTTT. This gives the protein CATSVGVRTEAFF. The chain joins TRBV10-3 to TRBJ1-1; D ambiguous. The germline CDR1 and CDR2 sequences are ENHRY and SYGVKD. Between the trimmed V and J ends, which lost 10 bases and 5 bases, there was a span of 17 bases. This CDR3 contains 13 residues.

The chain links TRBV18 to TRBJ2-3, with 7 nucleotides matching TRBD1. From germline, CDR1 is KGHSH and CDR2 LQKENI. The CDR3 covers 14 residues. Trimming at V came to 3 bases and at J to 8 bases, leaving 8 bases not matched to a gene. CDR3 sequence reads: CASSPVQGEGTQYF. The CDR3 region has the DNA TGTGCCAGCTCACCGGTCCAGGGGGAAGGTACGCAGTATTTT.

CDR3 sequence reads: CASSAVQGHGYTF. CDR3 sequence (DNA): TGTGCCAGCAGCGCCGTCCAGGGCCATGGCTACACCTTC. The chain joins TRBV6-6 to TRBJ1-2, with D perhaps matching TRBD1 (5 bases). CDR1 MNHNY and CDR2 SVGAGI come from the germline V gene (reference sequence). V dropped 6 bases and J dropped 6 bases, with 14 bases sitting between them. This CDR3 is built from 13 residues.

This chain links TRBV5-1 with TRBJ2-3, with a weak D call TRBD1 (7 bases). Per the germline V gene, CDR1 is SGHRS and CDR2 is YFSETQ. This CDR3 spans 14 amino acids. V was shortened by 6 bases and J by 4 bases, with 15 bases between the two germline ends. The CDR3 bases are TGCGCCAGCAAGCTGGAGGGGGCCCCAGATACGCAGTATTTT. It specifies CASKLEGAPDTQYF.

The table lists this clonotype with a few counts. This chain uses TRBV20-1 with TRBJ1-6; no clear D gene. V was shortened by 3 bases and J by 10 bases, with 10 bases between the two germline ends. The CDR3 is made up of 12 amino acids. CDR1 is DFQATT, CDR2 SNEGSKA, per germline (reference sequence). CDR3 residues: CSASRGNSPLHF. In DNA form, the CDR3 reads TGCAGTGCTAGCCGAGGGAACTCACCCCTCCACTTT.

This clonotype was seen a handful of times. J is TRBJ2-1 and V is TRBV28; no reliable D call. CDR1 is MDHEN and CDR2 is SYDVKM in the germline V gene. V dropped 7 bases and J dropped 6 bases, with 16 bases sitting between them. This CDR3 comprises 14 residues. This CDR3 reads CASKLERNANEQFF. The CDR3 DNA sequence: TGTGCCAGCAAGCTGGAACGGAACGCCAATGAGCAGTTCTTC. The full variable domain, completed using reference TRBV28 and TRBJ2-1, is DVKVTQSSRYLVKRTGEKVFLECVQDMDHENMFWYRQDPGLGLRLIYFSYDVKMKEKGDIPEGYSVSREKKERFSLILESASTNQTSMYLCASKLERNANEQFFGPGTRLTVL.

In this sample, this clonotype turned up many times. The chain combines TRBV29-1 with TRBJ2-7; no clear D gene. V was shortened by 6 bases and J by 2 bases, with 8 bases between the two germline ends. This CDR3 is 11 amino acids long. Germline assignment: CDR1 SQVTM and CDR2 ANQGSEA. The DNA for the CDR3 is TGCAGCGTGGGGAACACCTACGAGCAGTACTTC. Protein: CSVGNTYEQYF.

This clonotype has a count of ten or more. The V and J genes are TRBV2 and TRBJ1-6; D is unresolved. Between the trimmed V and J ends, which lost 3 bases and 10 bases, there was a span of 13 bases. The CDR3 is made up of 14 amino acids. Germline V gene data show CDR1 as SNHLY and CDR2 as FYNNEI. CDR3 amino acids: CASSDLSSESPLHF. CDR3 bases: TGTGCCAGCAGTGATCTCAGCTCAGAATCACCCCTCCACTTT.

This clonotype was observed a single time. The rearrangement joins TRBV19 to TRBJ1-2, with 7 bases that match TRBD1. The CDR3 totals 16 residues. V lost 6 bases and J lost 3; bases outside the gene matches: 13. The V gene's germline CDR1 is LNHDA and CDR2 SQIVND (reference sequence). The CDR3 region is CASRSRDSRWDYGYTF. The DNA for the CDR3 is TGTGCCAGTAGGTCCCGGGACAGCCGTTGGGACTATGGCTACACCTTC. Full variable domain (outside the CDR3, taken from reference TRBV19 and TRBJ1-2): DGGITQSPKYLFRKEGQNVTLSCEQNLNHDAMYWYRQDPGQGLRLIYYSQIVNDFQKGDIAEGYSVSREKKESFPLTVTSAQKNPTAFYLCASRSRDSRWDYGYTFGSGTRLTVV.

This clonotype appeared many times. This chain connects TRBV7-2 to TRBJ1-2, with D perhaps matching TRBD1 (6 bases). This CDR3 spans 16 amino acids. Germline CDR1 SGHTA, CDR2 FQGNSA. V shed 1 base and J shed 8 bases, with 20 bases lying between them. CDR3 sequence reads: CASSLGSGGGLWGYTF. In DNA form, the CDR3 reads TGTGCCAGCAGCTTAGGGTCGGGGGGCGGACTTTGGGGCTACACCTTC.

The CDR3 protein is CASSYSFPGQGSSGANVLTF. The CDR3 nucleotides read TGTGCCAGCAGTTACTCGTTCCCGGGACAGGGGAGCTCTGGGGCCAACGTCCTGACTTTC. The chain couples TRBV6-2 or TRBV6-3 to TRBJ2-6; 10 bases align to TRBD1. Germline trimming cut 0 bases from V and 0 bases from J; bases unmatched to any gene: 8. CDR3 size: 20 residues. Germline loops: CDR1 MNHEY, CDR2 SVGEGT.

The chain carries TRBV24-1 and TRBJ2-1, with TRBD1 matching over 8 bases. V shed 4 bases and J 16 bases; nucleotides not matched to a gene: 5. This CDR3 is 11 amino acids long. Per germline, CDR1 KGHDR and CDR2 SFDVKD. The CDR3 here is CATSEDREIFF. CDR3 sequence (DNA): TGTGCCACCAGTGAGGACAGGGAAATTTTCTTC.

This chain uses TRBV7-6 with TRBJ1-2; D may be TRBD1 (5 bases). This CDR3 spans 13 amino acids. Germline V CDR1 and CDR2: SGHVS, FNYEAQ. V was cut by 5 bases and J by 5 bases, with 12 bases left in between. Here the CDR3 reads CASSPGGTYGYTF. In nucleotides, the CDR3 is TGTGCCAGCAGCCCGGGGGGGACGTATGGCTACACCTTC. Combining the CDR3 with reference TRBV7-6 and TRBJ1-2 gives the whole variable domain GAGVSQSPRYKVTKRGQDVALRCDPISGHVSLYWYRQALGQGPEFLTYFNYEAQQDKSGLPNDRFSAERPEGSISTLTIQRTEQRDSAMYRCASSPGGTYGYTFGSGTRLTVV.

This clonotype occurred a few times. V usage is TRBV20-1 and J usage is TRBJ1-2, with D possibly being TRBD1 (6 bases). Trimming removed 0 bases at V and 13 bases at J, with 18 bases between. This CDR3 is 13 amino acids long. Germline V gene data show CDR1 as DFQATT and CDR2 as SNEGSKA (reference sequence). The CDR3 reads CSARDWGDRTFTF. DNA for the CDR3: TGCAGTGCTAGAGATTGGGGAGACAGGACCTTCACCTTC.

V usage is TRBV11-1 and J usage is TRBJ1-2, with D perhaps TRBD1 (6 bases). With 5 bases removed from V and 2 bases from J, the gap between germline ends came to 9 bases. The CDR3 runs to 13 residues. CDR1 is SGHAT, CDR2 FQDESV, per germline (reference sequence). CDR3 residues: CASSRDINYGYTF. The CDR3 nucleotides read TGTGCCAGCAGCCGGGACATCAACTATGGCTACACCTTC.

This chain links TRBV4-2 with TRBJ1-6; tentatively, D is TRBD1 (5 bases). CDR1 is LGHNA and CDR2 is YNFKEQ in the germline V gene. The CDR3 contains 17 residues. V lost 0 bases to trimming and J lost 7 bases, with 16 bases between them. CDR3 sequence (DNA): TGTGCCAGCAGCCAAGATGAGGGGCAGGCAGGGAATTCACCCCTCCACTTT. Its protein is CASSQDEGQAGNSPLHF.

The sample holds many counts of this clonotype. The chain recombines TRBV20-1 with TRBJ2-1, with no clear D. The germline V and J ends were trimmed by 3 bases and 3 bases, with 15 bases remaining between them. Germline V gene lookup returns CDR1 DFQATT and CDR2 SNEGSKA (reference sequence). This CDR3 contains 15 residues. CDR3 sequence reads: CSARFQPSVYNEQFF. CDR3 sequence (DNA): TGCAGTGCTAGGTTCCAGCCATCCGTCTACAATGAGCAGTTCTTC.

The chain uses TRBV20-1 and TRBJ1-2; no clear D. With 6 bases removed from V and 3 bases from J, the gap between germline ends came to 2 bases. The CDR3 extends over 9 amino acids. In germline, CDR1 is DFQATT, CDR2 SNEGSKA (reference sequence). In DNA form, the CDR3 reads TGCAGTGCACACTATGGCTACACCTTC. It yields the protein CSAHYGYTF.

This clonotype has a handful of counts. This chain connects TRBV5-1 to TRBJ2-3; possible D gene TRBD2, 6 bases. Germline CDR1 is SGHRS and CDR2 is YFSETQ. Between the trimmed V and J ends, which lost 4 bases and 4 bases, there was a span of 19 bases. The CDR3 is 16 residues long. The chain's CDR3 is CASSRQEGGGSDTQYF. The CDR3 DNA reads TGCGCCAGCAGCCGTCAAGAGGGAGGAGGATCAGATACGCAGTATTTT.

The V and J genes are TRBV5-4 and TRBJ2-3, with a possible D match to TRBD2 (5 bases). V dropped 3 bases and J dropped 6 bases, with 26 bases sitting between them. The CDR3 is made up of 18 amino acids. The germline V gene encodes CDR1 SGHNT and CDR2 YYREEE (reference sequence). The CDR3 spells CASSWGSSGPSGKDTQYF. CDR3 DNA sequence: TGTGCCAGCAGCTGGGGATCAAGCGGCCCTTCGGGCAAGGATACGCAGTATTTT.

This clonotype was seen repeatedly, ten times or more. The chain joins TRBV11-2 to TRBJ2-7; D might be TRBD1 or TRBD2, each matching 5 bases. Germline loops: CDR1 SGHAT, CDR2 FQNNGV. There are 15 residues in the CDR3. Between the trimmed V and J ends, which lost 2 bases and 4 bases, there was a span of 15 bases. CDR3 nucleotide sequence: TGTGCCAGCAGCTTACACTCCGGGACGGGATACGAGCAGTACTTC. It is translated as CASSLHSGTGYEQYF.

V and J are TRBV28 and TRBJ2-4; D assignment may be TRBD1 or TRBD2 (5 bases each). V was trimmed by 5 bases and J by 0 bases, leaving 14 bases between them. Per the germline V gene, CDR1 is MDHEN and CDR2 is SYDVKM. The CDR3 spans 16 residues. The DNA for the CDR3 is TGTGCCAGCAGTCAAAATCCCGGGGCAGCCAAAAACATTCAGTACTTC. It yields the protein CASSQNPGAAKNIQYF.

This clonotype has more than one count but fewer than ten. V gene TRBV20-1 combines with J gene TRBJ2-5; the D gene is possibly TRBD2 (6 bases). Trimming took off 6 bases at V and 4 bases at J, with 15 bases between the two ends. The CDR3 has 13 residues. Germline CDR1 reads DFQATT; CDR2 reads SNEGSKA (reference sequence). Here the CDR3 reads CSAPGVGGETQYF. The CDR3 DNA reads TGCAGTGCACCGGGAGTCGGTGGAGAGACCCAGTACTTC.